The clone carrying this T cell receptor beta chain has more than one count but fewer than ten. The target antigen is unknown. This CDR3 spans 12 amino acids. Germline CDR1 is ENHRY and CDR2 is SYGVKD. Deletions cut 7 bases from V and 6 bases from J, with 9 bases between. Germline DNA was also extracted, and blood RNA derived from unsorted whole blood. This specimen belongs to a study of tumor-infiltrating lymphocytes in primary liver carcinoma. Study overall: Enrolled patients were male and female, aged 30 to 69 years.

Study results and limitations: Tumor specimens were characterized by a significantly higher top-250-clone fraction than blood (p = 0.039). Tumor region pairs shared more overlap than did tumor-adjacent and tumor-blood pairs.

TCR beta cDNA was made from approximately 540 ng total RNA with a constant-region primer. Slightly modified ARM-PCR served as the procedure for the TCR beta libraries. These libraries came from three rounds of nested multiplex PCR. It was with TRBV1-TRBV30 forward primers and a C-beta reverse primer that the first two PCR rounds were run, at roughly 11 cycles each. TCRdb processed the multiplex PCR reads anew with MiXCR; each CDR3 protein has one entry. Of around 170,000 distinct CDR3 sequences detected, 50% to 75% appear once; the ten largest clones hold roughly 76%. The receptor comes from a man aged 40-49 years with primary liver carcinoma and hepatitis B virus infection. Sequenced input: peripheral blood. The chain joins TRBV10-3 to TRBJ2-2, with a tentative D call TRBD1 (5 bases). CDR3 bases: TGTGCCATCAACGGACAACCCGGGGAGCTGTTTTTT. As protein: CAINGQPGELFF.